These T cell receptor beta chains were read from a single sample in a study of T cells in Graves' hyperthyroidism and ophthalmopathy. One entry per CDR3 protein, called by TCRdb with MiXCR from the multiplex PCR reads. The data show about 530,000 distinct CDR3 sequences, roughly 15% seen once. The sequenced material came from blood. Receptor source: a woman aged 18-35 years with Graves' ophthalmopathy. Each CDR3 is given with its conserved first and last residue. Fields, in order: D gene, V gene, J gene, clone size, CDR3 DNA, CDR3 protein. The D gene is left open where the match is weak. Only some rows state a clone size, as once, few, many or a class for expanded clones.

>TRBD2|TRBV19|TRBJ2-1|NA
TGTGCCAGTAGTATAGGGACTAGCGGGGGAGATGAGCAGTTCTTC
CASSIGTSGGDEQFF
>TRBD1|TRBV27|TRBJ2-3|many
TGTGCCAGCAGTTTAAGGGACAGGGGATGGGATACGCAGTATTTT
CASSLRDRGWDTQYF
>TRBD1|TRBV20-1|TRBJ1-5|many
TGCAGTGCTGCCGGAACAGGGGACAATCAGCCCCAGCATTTT
CSAAGTGDNQPQHF
>TRBD2|TRBV6-4|TRBJ2-3|NA
TGTGCCAGCAGTGACTCGGCAGGGAGGGGAGATACGCAGTATTTT
CASSDSAGRGDTQYF
>NA|TRBV5-1|TRBJ1-1|NA
TGCGCCAGCAGCGAGTTGGGGGGCGGGAACACTGAAGCTTTCTTT
CASSELGGGNTEAFF
>NA|TRBV6-5|TRBJ1-1|many
TGTGCCAGCAGTTACGCCGGGGGGCTGAACACTGAAGCTTTCTTT
CASSYAGGLNTEAFF
>NA|TRBV13|TRBJ1-5|many
TGTGCCAGCAGCTTTGGGGGGGGTCAGCCCCAGCATTTT
CASSFGGGQPQHF
>NA|TRBV20-1|TRBJ2-7|many
TGCAGTGCTAGAGATCTCACCGGCGGGATCTACGAGCAGTACTTC
CSARDLTGGIYEQYF
>NA|TRBV10-2|TRBJ2-1|NA
TGCGCCAGCAGTGAGAACTACAATGAGCAGTTCTTC
CASSENYNEQFF
>NA|TRBV12-3/TRBV12-4|TRBJ1-3|few
TGTGCCAGCAGTTTAATCGGTGCTGGAAACACCATATATTTT
CASSLIGAGNTIYF
>NA|TRBV28|TRBJ1-4|NA
TGTGCCGCATCTGGGGCAGGGGATGAAAAACTGTTTTTT
CAASGAGDEKLFF
>TRBD1|TRBV2|TRBJ1-1|many
TGTGCCAGTACCGGGACAGGGTTTACTGAAGCTTTCTTT
CASTGTGFTEAFF
>TRBD2|TRBV18|TRBJ2-1|NA
TGTGCCAGCTCACCGGTCCTCCTAGCGGGGGGTAGTGAGCAGTTCTTC
CASSPVLLAGGSEQFF
>TRBD2|TRBV20-1|TRBJ2-3|NA
TGCAGTGCTAGAGACCCGACTAGCGGGCGGGCAGATACGCAGTATTTT
CSARDPTSGRADTQYF
>NA|TRBV20-1|TRBJ2-3|many
TGCAGTGCTAGATCCCCAGATACGCAGTATTTT
CSARSPDTQYF
>TRBD2|TRBV28|TRBJ2-1|many
TGTGCCAGCAGTTTATTCAGGGCTAGCGGCGCCCGGAATGAGCAGTTCTTC
CASSLFRASGARNEQFF
>TRBD1|TRBV30|TRBJ1-2|many
TGTGCCTGGAGGGAAAGGACAGGGGATGGCTACACCTTC
CAWRERTGDGYTF
>NA|TRBV6-4|TRBJ1-2|few
TGTGCCAGCAGTGAAAATGGGTTGGGGGTTCAAGGCTACACCTTC
CASSENGLGVQGYTF
>NA|TRBV6-1|TRBJ2-7|few
TGTGCCAGCAGGTTAGGACAGACCTACGAGCAGTACTTC
CASRLGQTYEQYF